Included here is one T cell receptor beta chain sequence, with context. Its target is unknown. Per germline, CDR1 MGHDK and CDR2 SYGVNS. V gave up 1 base and J gave up 5 bases; unmatched junction bases: 7. The CDR3 loop spans 16 amino acids. This record comes from a study of beta chain features in type 1 diabetes. Study details: Sorted cells examined across all samples numbered roughly 100 million. Study-level results: The VDJ junctions of type 1 diabetes patients carried fewer insertions and more deletions.

Expressed TCRB transcripts were sequenced because the isolated RNA had all been reverse transcribed beforehand. This table comes from immunoSEQ multiplex PCR, and its TCRdb copy is limited to in-frame clones, with some not included. This table has around 430,000 clones, over 25% appearing once. Sequencing was carried out using naive CD4+ T cells from blood. The sequence came from a man in his late teens or twenties in good health. This rearrangement joins TRBV25-1 to TRBJ2-1; 8 nucleotides agree with TRBD1. Here the CDR3 DNA reads TGTGCCAGCAGTGAATCGGGACAGGATCCAAACAATGAGCAGTTCTTC. It codes for CASSESGQDPNNEQFF.